This record covers a single TCR beta chain. The antigen is unknown. TCRdb keeps only in-frame clones here, not all; method: immunoSEQ multiplex PCR. Among under 150,000 clones, over 85% were seen once, and the ten largest hold 0.9% to 0.95%. The sample is drawn from a study of T cell responses to AZD1222 COVID-19 vaccine. About the study: Second-dose groups at about 4 or about 12 weeks were pooled.

General study findings and limits: Mostly white British, mostly female donors; authors suggested clonal diversity may be underestimated. The peak T cell response came first, and repertoires were sampled only after it.

In germline, CDR1 is MNHEY, CDR2 SMNVEV (reference sequence). The CDR3 is 14 residues long. Trimming stripped 6 bases from V and 8 bases from J, with 19 bases between. This chain links TRBV27 with TRBJ1-2; TRBD1 might be the D (6 bases). Sample: peripheral blood, taken on day 0 of AZD1222 vaccination. This clonotype originated in an adult in good health. The CDR3 loop reads CASSLEPGHRGYTF. DNA for the CDR3: TGTGCCAGCAGCCTTGAACCGGGACACCGAGGCTACACCTTC.